These T cell receptor beta chains were read from a single sample in a study of control samples from healthy donors and cancer patients. Some clones are missing from TCRdb's copy, which holds only in-frame ones; the method was immunoSEQ multiplex PCR. The sample has 70,000 to 80,000 clones, about nine tenths seen once; the top ten hold roughly a tenth. Sequences were obtained from PBMCs. Source of these receptors: a woman between 50 and 59 years old with colorectal cancer. CDR3s include the opening cysteine and the closing phenylalanine or tryptophan. A D gene is named only where the DNA matches it firmly. A clone size is listed for some rows: how often the clone was seen (once, few, many), or a class if it is expanded.

D gene | J gene | clone size | V gene | CDR3 protein | CDR3 DNA
. | TRBJ1-5 | . | TRBV2 | CARPGGNQPQHF | TGTGCCAGGCCAGGGGGCAATCAGCCCCAGCATTTT
. | TRBJ1-2 | . | TRBV15 | CATSLQETGYTF | TGTGCCACCAGTTTACAGGAAACTGGCTACACCTTC
TRBD2 | TRBJ2-1 | . | TRBV4-3 | CASSQGLAGGSYNEQFF | TGCGCCAGCAGCCAGGGACTAGCGGGGGGTAGCTACAATGAGCAGTTCTTC
. | TRBJ1-1 | . | TRBV18 | CASSPFAGTEAFF | TGTGCCAGCTCACCGTTCGCGGGCACTGAAGCTTTCTTT
. | TRBJ1-2 | . | TRBV5-4 | CASSPAVGGIGYGYTF | TGTGCCAGCAGCCCGGCCGTGGGGGGCATCGGCTATGGCTACACCTTC
. | TRBJ1-5 | . | TRBV28 | CASSSPNLGNQPQHF | TGTGCCAGCAGTTCCCCGAACCTGGGCAATCAGCCCCAGCATTTT
. | TRBJ1-2 | . | TRBV20-1 | CSAGLSGGYTF | TGCAGTGCCGGACTAAGCGGAGGCTACACCTTC
. | TRBJ1-2 | . | TRBV25-1 | CASSEWRTGTDYGYTF | TGTGCCAGCAGTGAATGGAGAACAGGGACTGACTATGGCTACACCTTC
TRBD1 | TRBJ1-5 | few | TRBV5-6 | CASSAAGTGRNQPQHF | TGTGCCAGCAGCGCCGCCGGGACAGGGAGAAATCAGCCCCAGCATTTT
. | TRBJ2-3 | . | TRBV12-2 | CASRPRTSGGTDTQYF | TGTGCAAGTCGCCCGAGGACTAGCGGGGGCACAGATACGCAGTATTTT
. | TRBJ2-3 | . | TRBV4-2 | CASSQGLTDTQYF | TGTGCCAGCAGCCAAGGTTTGACAGATACGCAGTATTTT
TRBD2 | TRBJ2-3 | once | TRBV5-6 | CASSLRASGVTDTQYF | TGTGCCAGCAGCTTGAGGGCTAGCGGGGTGACAGATACGCAGTATTTT
TRBD1 | TRBJ2-5 | . | TRBV28 | CASSSPGTGVGETQYF | TGTGCCAGCAGTTCTCCCGGGACAGGGGTGGGGGAGACCCAGTACTTC
. | TRBJ1-6 | . | TRBV30 | CAWSDEAATYSPLHF | TGTGCCTGGAGTGATGAGGCAGCCACTTATTCACCCCTCCACTTT
. | TRBJ1-2 | . | TRBV15 | CAASRDYGEGYGYTF | TGTGCCGCCAGCAGAGATTATGGGGAGGGCTATGGCTACACCTTC
. | TRBJ1-1 | . | TRBV3-1/TRBV3-2 | CASSQDRTEAFF | TGTGCCAGCAGCCAAGATAGGACTGAAGCTTTCTTT
. | TRBJ1-1 | . | TRBV6-4 | CASNPSGQTEAFF | TGTGCCAGCAACCCTAGTGGGCAAACTGAAGCTTTCTTT
TRBD1 | TRBJ2-6 | . | TRBV25-1 | CASRRDSSGANVLTF | TGTGCCAGCAGGAGGGACAGCTCTGGGGCCAACGTCCTGACTTTC
TRBD1 | TRBJ1-2 | . | TRBV7-3 | CASSPGGAGYGYTF | TGTGCCAGCAGCCCAGGGGGCGCGGGGTATGGCTACACCTTC
TRBD1 | TRBJ1-4 | . | TRBV18 | CASSGTVNEKLFF | TGTGCCAGCAGCGGGACAGTCAATGAAAAACTGTTTTTT
. | TRBJ1-1 | . | TRBV30 | CAWSGQSNTEAFF | TGTGCCTGGAGTGGACAGTCGAACACTGAAGCTTTCTTT
. | TRBJ2-3 | . | TRBV5-1 | CASSSRGGGTDTQYF | TGCGCCAGCAGCTCCCGTGGCGGGGGCACAGATACGCAGTATTTT
. | TRBJ2-1 | . | TRBV7-2 | CASSLVEGHLFNEQFF | TGTGCCAGCAGCTTAGTGGAGGGCCACCTCTTTAATGAGCAGTTCTTC
TRBD1 | TRBJ1-2 | . | TRBV28 | CASSFGQVYGYTF | TGTGCCAGCAGTTTCGGACAGGTCTATGGCTACACCTTC
TRBD1 | TRBJ1-1 | . | TRBV5-1 | CASSLVGTVETEAFF | TGCGCCAGCAGCTTGGTTGGGACAGTAGAGACTGAAGCTTTCTTT
. | TRBJ1-1 | . | TRBV19 | CASQLGGVPFF | TGTGCCAGTCAGTTGGGGGGGGTCCCCTTCTTT
. | TRBJ1-5 | . | TRBV18 | CASSPAAGDNQPQHF | TGTGCCAGCTCACCAGCGGCAGGGGACAATCAGCCCCAGCATTTT
. | TRBJ1-6 | . | TRBV27 | CASSLSYDGSYNSPLHF | TGTGCCAGCAGTTTATCGTATGACGGCTCCTATAATTCACCCCTCCACTTT
. | TRBJ1-2 | . | TRBV20-1 | CSASSYTGYGYTF | TGCAGTGCTAGTTCTTACACAGGGTATGGCTACACCTTC
TRBD1 | TRBJ2-6 | . | TRBV5-1 | CASSLLTGGAGANVLTF | TGCGCCAGCAGCTTGTTGACAGGGGGCGCGGGGGCCAACGTCCTGACTTTC
. | TRBJ2-3 | . | TRBV5-1 | CASKQGQDTQYF | TGCGCCAGCAAGCAGGGACAAGATACGCAGTATTTT
. | TRBJ2-3 | . | TRBV3-1/TRBV3-2 | CASSQSTDTQYF | TGTGCCAGCAGCCAATCCACAGATACGCAGTATTTT